This TCR beta chain originates from a study of vaccination and CD4 T cells after COVID-19. Sample treatment: approximately 9-day PBMC culture with coronavirus spike peptide pools or control peptides (ViraFEST assay). With respect to this clonotype: Its specificity is unknown.

The CDR3 is 14 residues long. The germline V and J ends were trimmed by 6 bases and 2 bases, with 17 bases remaining between them. CDR1 is DFQATT and CDR2 is SNEGSKA in the germline V gene (reference sequence). Cultured CD4+ T cell DNA was sequenced using the Oncomine TCR Beta short-read assay. MiXCR was run by TCRdb on the PCR reads, yielding one entry per CDR3 protein. The table has under 25,000 distinct CDR3 sequences, 40% to 45% seen once; the top ten hold 9.5% to 15%. The gene calls are TRBV20-1 and TRBJ2-7, with TRBD2 as a possible D gene (6 bases). The sample taken for sequencing was CD4+ T cells from blood, cultured in vitro. This sequence originates from a human donor who had recovered from COVID-19. The CDR3 DNA reads TGCAGTGCCGACGATGGGCGGAGGGCCTACGAGCAGTACTTC. Translated: CSADDGRRAYEQYF.